The rows below give T cell receptor beta chains drawn from one sample of a study of blood T cell repertoires in COVID-19. Sequencing was performed with immunoSEQ multiplex PCR; in TCRdb, only in-frame clones are kept and a portion is missing. The sample has fewer than 90,000 clones; over 90% are singletons. Source material: peripheral blood. The origin of the receptors is a human donor with active COVID-19. The donor label of this sample is uncertain. The CDR3 runs from the conserved cysteine through the conserved F or W. The order of the fields is J gene, V gene, D gene, clone size, CDR3 DNA, CDR3 protein. D genes are given only for firm matches. Not every row has a clone size; where given, it reads once, few, many or a size class.

TRBJ1-1 | TRBV11-3 | TRBD1 | . | TGTGCCAGCAGCTTTTTATTCGGGACAGCCCACGGGGCTGAAGCTTTCTTT | CASSFLFGTAHGAEAFF
TRBJ1-5 | TRBV6-5 | TRBD1 | . | TGTGCCAGCACGTACAGGGGGCAAGATCAGCCCCAGCATTTT | CASTYRGQDQPQHF
TRBJ2-1 | TRBV11-1 | . | . | TGTGCCAGCAGCTTAATGGGTAGCGGCCCTAATGAGCAGTTCTTC | CASSLMGSGPNEQFF
TRBJ1-1 | TRBV10-2 | TRBD1 | . | TGCGCCAGCAGGGCGGGACAGGTGAACACTGAAGCTTTCTTT | CASRAGQVNTEAFF
TRBJ2-5 | TRBV18 | TRBD1 | . | TGTGCCAGCTCACCAACAGGACAGGGGATTTGGAAAGAGACCCAGTACTTC | CASSPTGQGIWKETQYF
TRBJ2-7 | TRBV6-5 | TRBD2 | . | TGTGCCAGCAGTTCGGGGGGAAACTACGAGCAGTACTTC | CASSSGGNYEQYF
TRBJ2-7 | TRBV7-9 | TRBD1 | . | TGTGCCAGCAGCTTAAGGGGGACAGGGAACAACGAGCAGTACTTC | CASSLRGTGNNEQYF
TRBJ1-3 | TRBV5-1 | TRBD1 | . | TGCGCCAGCAGCCGGACAGGGGCCTACTTTTCATCTGGAAACACCATATATTTT | CASSRTGAYFSSGNTIYF
TRBJ2-7 | TRBV28 | TRBD1 | few | TGTGCCAGCCTCTCCGGGACAGGGGGATTCGAGCAGTACTTC | CASLSGTGGFEQYF
TRBJ2-5 | TRBV2 | . | . | TGTGCCAGCAGTGATTGGGGCAGGGGCCAAGAGACCCAGTACTTC | CASSDWGRGQETQYF
TRBJ2-7 | TRBV28 | TRBD2 | . | TGTGCCAGCAGTTTCCCGGCGAGCGGGAGGGCCACCTACGAGCAGTACTTC | CASSFPASGRATYEQYF
TRBJ2-7 | TRBV7-9 | . | . | TGTGCCAGCAGCTTAACGGCAGGGCGCTCCTACGAGCAGTACTTC | CASSLTAGRSYEQYF
TRBJ1-1 | TRBV4-3 | . | . | TGCGCCAGCAGCCAAGAATCCAGTAACACTGAAGCTTTCTTT | CASSQESSNTEAFF
TRBJ2-7 | TRBV28 | TRBD2 | . | TGTGCCAGCAGTGTGACTAGCGGCTCCTACGAGCAGTACTTC | CASSVTSGSYEQYF
TRBJ2-5 | TRBV28 | . | . | TGTGCCAGCAGTTTCCCCCTAATTGTGGGAGAGGATGAAGAGACCCAGTACTTC | CASSFPLIVGEDEETQYF
TRBJ1-1 | TRBV9 | . | . | TGTGCCAGCAGCTCTCAGCCGGGGGGGCAGGTGAACACTGAAGCTTTCTTT | CASSSQPGGQVNTEAFF
TRBJ2-7 | TRBV3-1/TRBV3-2 | . | . | TGTGCCAGCAGCCAAGGGCTCGGGACACTGTCCTACGAGCAGTACTTC | CASSQGLGTLSYEQYF
TRBJ1-2 | TRBV7-9 | TRBD1 | . | TGTGCCAGCAGCTTCACAGGGGGGGCTAACTATGGCTACACCTTC | CASSFTGGANYGYTF
TRBJ2-1 | TRBV6-4 | . | . | TGTGCCAGCAGGTCTACGGCGGCCGGCCCCAATGAGCAGTTCTTC | CASRSTAAGPNEQFF
TRBJ2-1 | TRBV15 | TRBD1 | once | TGTGCCACCAGCAGAGGCCTGACAGGGAATGAGCAGTTCTTC | CATSRGLTGNEQFF
TRBJ2-1 | TRBV24-1 | TRBD1 | . | TGTGCCACCAGTGCAACCATAACGGGACAGGGGATGAATGAGCAGTTCTTC | CATSATITGQGMNEQFF
TRBJ2-3 | TRBV24-1 | . | . | TGTGCCACCAGTGATTTGCGAAGGGGTAAGCAGTATTTT | CATSDLRRGKQYF
TRBJ1-1 | TRBV7-6 | . | . | TGTGCCAGCAGCACTAGTGGCGGATTCTCTGAAGCTTTCTTT | CASSTSGGFSEAFF
TRBJ2-1 | TRBV5-1 | TRBD2 | . | TGCGCCAGCAGCTTGGAGTTAGCGGGAAATGAGCAGTTCTTC | CASSLELAGNEQFF
TRBJ2-3 | TRBV10-2 | TRBD2 | . | TGCGCCAGTATAGCGGGAGCCAGCACAGATACGCAGTATTTT | CASIAGASTDTQYF
TRBJ2-7 | TRBV14 | . | . | TGTGCCAGCAGCCCAATTCGGGGAGGCGAGCAGTACTTC | CASSPIRGGEQYF
TRBJ2-5 | TRBV9 | TRBD2 | . | TGTGCCAGCAGCGTATCCCCGGAACTAGCGGGGCCCAAAGAGACCCAGTACTTC | CASSVSPELAGPKETQYF
TRBJ2-2 | TRBV3-1/TRBV3-2 | TRBD1 | . | TGTGCCAGCAGCCTTCAGGGGGCCGGGGAGCTGTTTTTT | CASSLQGAGELFF
TRBJ1-2 | TRBV6-5 | . | . | TGTGCCAGCAGGCCCCCCCAGGGTATCGGCTACACCTTC | CASRPPQGIGYTF
TRBJ1-3 | TRBV7-2 | . | . | TGTGCCAGCAGCATACGGACAGCCGCTGGAAACACCATATATTTT | CASSIRTAAGNTIYF
TRBJ1-5 | TRBV7-9 | . | . | TGTGCCAGCAGCTTAGGCCAGGACACCTATCAGCCCCAGCATTTT | CASSLGQDTYQPQHF
TRBJ2-1 | TRBV19 | TRBD2 | . | TGTGCCAGCCGAGCGGGGGGAAGCTACAATGAGCAGTTCTTC | CASRAGGSYNEQFF
TRBJ1-5 | TRBV28 | . | . | TGTGCCAGCAGTTTGGGGCGGGGTCCAAATCAGCCCCAGCATTTT | CASSLGRGPNQPQHF
TRBJ1-5 | TRBV20-1 | TRBD1 | . | TGCAGTGCTAGTACAGGGGACCTCCTAGCCCAGCATTTT | CSASTGDLLAQHF
TRBJ2-7 | TRBV28 | TRBD1 | . | TGTGCCAGCAGTCCTCAACCGGGACAGGGAGTACGCGAGCAGTACTTC | CASSPQPGQGVREQYF
TRBJ1-5 | TRBV10-3 | TRBD1 | . | TGTGCCATCAGGGGGGACAGGGGCAATCAGCCCCAGCATTTT | CAIRGDRGNQPQHF
TRBJ1-2 | TRBV4-1 | . | . | TGCGCCAGCAGCCAAGTTGAGACGGGGAACTATGGCTACACCTTC | CASSQVETGNYGYTF
TRBJ2-1 | TRBV7-8 | TRBD2 | once | TGTGCCAGCAGCTTACGGCTAGCGGACCCGTTCTTC | CASSLRLADPFF
TRBJ1-1 | TRBV14 | TRBD1 | . | TGTGCCAGCAGCCCAGGGACAGGGGGCGCGAACACTGAAGCTTTCTTT | CASSPGTGGANTEAFF
TRBJ2-7 | TRBV4-1 | TRBD1 | . | TGCGCCAGCAGCCCAGGTTATTCCGGGACAGTCTACGAGCAGTACTTC | CASSPGYSGTVYEQYF
TRBJ1-2 | TRBV6-6 | TRBD1 | . | TGTGCCAGCAGTTACCTTACAGGGGAATATGGCTACACCTTC | CASSYLTGEYGYTF
TRBJ2-5 | TRBV3-1/TRBV3-2 | . | . | TGTGCCAGCAGCCAAGTCGGGGTTCTCAGGGAGACCCAGTACTTC | CASSQVGVLRETQYF
TRBJ1-5 | TRBV19 | TRBD1 | . | TGTGCCAGTAGCCCAGGGGGAGGCAATCAGCCCCAGCATTTT | CASSPGGGNQPQHF
TRBJ1-1 | TRBV5-5 | . | . | TGTGCCAGCAGCTTGGGGCACAGGAACACTGAAGCTTTCTTT | CASSLGHRNTEAFF
TRBJ2-4 | TRBV15 | . | . | TGTGCCACCAGCAGAGCGGTCATTCTAGCCAAAAACATTCAGTACTTC | CATSRAVILAKNIQYF
TRBJ2-1 | TRBV7-2 | TRBD2 | once | TGTGCCAGCAGCTTAATGGGGCGGCAGCGGGGGGGTGAGCAGTTCTTC | CASSLMGRQRGGEQFF
TRBJ1-3 | TRBV11-2 | TRBD1 | . | TGTGCCAGCAGCGCAACAGGGGACTCTGGAAACACCATATATTTT | CASSATGDSGNTIYF